This T cell receptor (beta chain) stems from a study of T cells expressing NK-cell markers. Study-level information: Sorted T-cell subsets CD3+CD56+NKG2C+, CD3+CD56+NKG2C- and CD3+CD56-NKG2C+ were TCR beta-sequenced.

With the 5' RACE reads reprocessed, TCRdb shows one record per CDR3 protein and no DNA. Across some 460,000 distinct CDR3 sequences, the top ten clones capture almost 1.5% of the sample. Points on this clonotype: No antigen is known for it.

The CDR3 totals 15 residues. Germline CDR1 DFQATT, CDR2 SNEGSKA (reference sequence). Whole-study findings and limits: In a few donors, dominant clonotypes made up about 25-60.1% of CD3+CD56-NKG2C+ cells.

The chain joins TRBV20-1 to TRBJ1-1; the D gene TCRdb calls, TRBD1, cannot be checked with no DNA. The sample taken for sequencing was blood T cells: a sorted CD56 or NKG2C T cell subset, CD4+ or CD8+ T cells, or bulk PBMC T cells (not recorded which). The sequence was collected from a woman aged 50 to 60 in good health. The CDR3 loop reads CSARAPTGPGTEAFF.